These 15 T cell receptor beta chains were sequenced from one sample in a study of technical replicates of blood from several donors. Produced via immunoSEQ multiplex PCR; TCRdb's table is partial and in-frame only. The sample comprises 55,000 to 60,000 clones, roughly 95% of which are singletons, and 4.2% rests with the top ten. Sequences were obtained from PBMCs. These receptors all stem from a human donor in good health. Some clones in this sample may be carry-over from other donors' samples.

The table lists this clone with many counts. The V call is TRBV6-5, the J call TRBJ1-2; no definite D call. V was trimmed by 5 bases and J by 5 bases, leaving 6 bases between them. CDR1 is MNHEY and CDR2 is SVGAGI in the germline V gene. This CDR3 is built from 11 residues. The CDR3 coding sequence is TGTGCCAGCAGTCCCTTATATGGCTACACCTTC. This codes for CASSPLYGYTF.

The CDR3: CASSPEGNTEAFF. Written as DNA, the CDR3 is TGTGCCAGTAGTCCAGAGGGGAACACTGAAGCTTTCTTT. The rearrangement joins TRBV19 to TRBJ1-1; unclear D gene. Germline lookup yields CDR1 LNHDA and CDR2 SQIVND (reference sequence). The ends were cut back, 5 bases at V and 1 base at J, with 8 bases in the middle. The CDR3 is 13 residues long.

The chain links TRBV7-2 to TRBJ2-7, with 8 bases that match TRBD1. V lost 2 bases to trimming and J lost 4 bases; unmatched junction nucleotides: 7. The germline V gene has CDR1 SGHTA and CDR2 FQGNSA. CDR3 length: 15 amino acids. CDR3 sequence reads: CASSLTGGSSYEQYF. CDR3 nucleotide sequence: TGTGCCAGCAGCTTAACAGGGGGTAGTTCGTACGAGCAGTACTTC.

This chain joins TRBV7-2 and TRBJ2-3; D possibly corresponds to TRBD2 (5 bases). Germline V CDR1 and CDR2: SGHTA, FQGNSA. Trimming took 2 bases from V and 3 from J, leaving 15 bases between them. The CDR3 runs to 16 residues. The CDR3 region is CASSLLMGVGTDTQYF. CDR3 coding DNA: TGTGCCAGCAGCTTACTTATGGGAGTAGGTACAGATACGCAGTATTTT.

The gene calls are TRBV11-3 and TRBJ1-1; D is unresolved. V lost 0 bases to trimming and J lost 0 bases, with 8 bases between them. The CDR3 totals 15 residues. Germline loops: CDR1 SGHNT, CDR2 YENEEA. This chain's CDR3 is CASSLDAGVNTEAFF. In DNA, the CDR3 is TGTGCCAGCAGCTTAGATGCCGGGGTGAACACTGAAGCTTTCTTT. The complete variable domain, with remaining parts taken from reference TRBV11-3 and TRBJ1-1, reads EAGVVQSPRYKIIEKKQPVAFWCNPISGHNTLYWYLQNLGQGPELLIRYENEEAVDDSQLPKDRFSAERLKGVDSTLKIQPAELGDSAVYLCASSLDAGVNTEAFFGQGTRLTVV.

V is TRBV5-1 and J is TRBJ2-3; 7 bases agree with TRBD2. CDR3 length: 15 residues. The trim removed 4 bases at V and 2 bases at J, leaving 7 bases unmatched. CDR1 and CDR2 (germline): SGHRS, YFSETQ. For the CDR3, the DNA is TGCGCCAGCAGCCAAGACGGGACTATCACAGATACGCAGTATTTT. Its protein product is CASSQDGTITDTQYF.

The rearrangement joins TRBV4-2 to TRBJ1-2, with 7 nucleotides matching TRBD1. V shed 4 bases, J shed 2 bases, and the junction held 1 base outside the gene matches. CDR1 LGHNA and CDR2 YNFKEQ come from the germline V gene. The CDR3 runs 13 residues. CDR3 nucleotide sequence: TGTGCCAGCAGCCGGGACAGCAACTATGGCTACACCTTC. This gives the protein CASSRDSNYGYTF.

The chain is built from TRBV9 and TRBJ2-4; TRBD1 agrees at 8 bases. The CDR3 contains 16 residues. V was pared by 4 bases and J by 0 bases, with 6 bases of the junction left unmatched. From germline, CDR1 is SGDLS and CDR2 YYNGEE. This CDR3 is CASSRETGAAKNIQYF. CDR3 in DNA: TGTGCCAGCAGCAGGGAGACAGGGGCAGCCAAAAACATTCAGTACTTC.

In nucleotides, the CDR3 is TGCAGCCTAAAGGGCGCTAGCGGGAACAATGAGCAGTTCTTC. Amino acids: CSLKGASGNNEQFF. This chain uses TRBV29-1 with TRBJ2-1; 9 nucleotides agree with TRBD2. Germline V gives CDR1 SQVTM, CDR2 ANQGSEA. The CDR3 sequence is 14 residues long. With 8 bases clipped from V and 5 bases from J, the junction kept 10 bases outside the gene matches.

The chain carries TRBV27 and TRBJ2-5; TRBD1 might be the D (6 bases). CDR3 length: 15 residues. The V gene lost 4 bases and the J gene lost 0 bases, with 12 bases spanning the gap. The germline V gene has CDR1 MNHEY and CDR2 SMNVEV (reference sequence). CDR3 nucleotide sequence: TGTGCCAGCAGTTACGTCAGGGGCTACCAAGAGACCCAGTACTTC. This translates into CASSYVRGYQETQYF.

The rearrangement links TRBV7-3 to TRBJ2-3; TRBD2 matches 13 bases. The germline gives CDR1 SGHTA, CDR2 FQGTGA. Losses at the gene ends were 5 bases for V and 1 base for J; bases not matched to a gene: 3. The CDR3 has 16 amino acids. CDR3 sequence (DNA): TGTGCCAGCAGCCAACTAGCGGGGGGGCGCACAGATACGCAGTATTTT. Encoded protein: CASSQLAGGRTDTQYF.

The chain carries TRBV5-1 and TRBJ2-7; D gene ambiguous. The germline V gene has CDR1 SGHRS and CDR2 YFSETQ. CDR3 length: 15 amino acids. Deletions cut 0 bases from V and 2 bases from J, with 12 bases between. CDR3 loop: CASSLAATSAYEQYF. CDR3 nucleotides: TGCGCCAGCAGCTTGGCTGCGACTTCCGCCTACGAGCAGTACTTC. Together with reference TRBV5-1 and TRBJ2-7, the CDR3 gives the full variable domain: KAGVTQTPRYLIKTRGQQVTLSCSPISGHRSVSWYQQTPGQGLQFLFEYFSETQRNKGNFPGRFSGRQFSNSRSEMNVSTLELGDSALYLCASSLAATSAYEQYFGPGTRLTVT.

The rearrangement links TRBV30 to TRBJ1-3; D remains unclear. The V end was cut by 1 base, the J end by 7 bases, with 20 bases between. The CDR3 is 16 amino acids. Germline V gives CDR1 GTSNPN, CDR2 SVGIG (reference sequence). DNA for the CDR3: TGTGCCTGGAGTGCCACCTTAACCCCCAACGGTAACACCATATATTTT. Translating it yields CAWSATLTPNGNTIYF.

About this clone itself: One end of the junction fails to match germline, which may point to a read error. The chain links TRBV2 to TRBJ1-2; 8 bases agree with TRBD1. The germline gives CDR1 SNHLY, CDR2 FYNNEI. The CDR3 is 15 residues long. Written as DNA, the CDR3 is TGTGCCAGCAGTCAAGCCGGGACAGGAGACTATGGCTACACCTTC. The encoded protein is CASSQAGTGDYGYTF.

The chain employs TRBV11-3 and TRBJ2-1, with 12 bases identical to TRBD1. This CDR3 is built from 14 residues. The germline V gene has CDR1 SGHNT and CDR2 YENEEA. V lost 5 bases, J lost 10 bases, and 6 bases stayed unmatched. The CDR3 region is CASSQGQGAGEQFF. DNA of the CDR3: TGTGCCAGCAGCCAGGGACAGGGGGCGGGGGAGCAGTTCTTC.